Below are 30 T cell receptor beta chains sequenced from a single sample in a study of shared clonotypes between healthy human individuals. Sequencing used immunoSEQ multiplex PCR; TCRdb keeps in-frame clones, though not all of them. The data show fewer than 550,000 clones, about three quarters seen once. The sample taken for sequencing was PBMCs. The receptors here all came from a woman aged 40-49 years in good health. Some clones in this sample may be carry-over from other donors' samples.

This clone was detected a few times. The V and J genes are TRBV9 and TRBJ1-3; 7 bases agree with TRBD1. The CDR3 length is 16 residues. Per the germline V gene, CDR1 is SGDLS and CDR2 is YYNGEE. V dropped 0 bases and J dropped 4; count of bases not matched to a gene: 7. The CDR3 here is CASSVGEGASGNTIYF. As DNA, the CDR3 is TGTGCCAGCAGCGTAGGGGAGGGGGCCTCCGGAAACACCATATATTTT. Using reference TRBV9 and TRBJ1-3 for the parts outside the CDR3, the full variable domain is DSGVTQTPKHLITATGQRVTLRCSPRSGDLSVYWYQQSLDQGLQFLIQYYNGEERAKGNILERFSAQQFPDLHSELNLSSLELGDSALYFCASSVGEGASGNTIYFGEGSWLTVV.

The CDR3: CASSPGGVAADTQYF. As DNA, the CDR3 is TGCGCCAGCAGCCCCGGAGGGGTAGCGGCCGATACGCAGTATTTT. The chain is built from TRBV4-3 and TRBJ2-3, with D maybe TRBD2 (6 bases). Germline-derived CDR1 and CDR2 are LGHNA and YSLEER. The V end was cut by 4 bases, the J end by 6 bases, with 17 bases between. The CDR3 spans 15 residues.

V is TRBV14 and J is TRBJ1-5, with D possibly TRBD1 on 5 matching bases. V was clipped by 3 bases and J by 4 bases, with 7 bases between them. From germline, CDR1 is SGHDN and CDR2 FVKESK. The CDR3 has 13 residues. In DNA, the CDR3 is TGTGCCAGCAGCCAGGGGCCTAATCAGCCCCAGCATTTT. This sequence encodes CASSQGPNQPQHF.

This clone came up a few times. This chain links TRBV5-1 with TRBJ2-5; TRBD1 aligns across 7 bases. J lost 5 bases, V lost 2 bases, and 3 bases had no gene match. Germline assignment: CDR1 SGHRS and CDR2 YFSETQ. The CDR3 length is 13 residues. The CDR3 nucleotides are TGCGCCAGCAGCTTAGGGGGCTGGGAGACCCAGTACTTC. Translation: CASSLGGWETQYF.

The chain uses TRBV7-2 and TRBJ2-3; 10 bases agree with TRBD2. The length of the CDR3 is 14 residues. V lost 5 bases, J lost 10 bases, and 9 bases stayed unmatched. Germline V gene sequence: CDR1 SGHTA, CDR2 FQGNSA. The chain's CDR3 is CASSALAGVEAQYF. CDR3 coding DNA: TGTGCCAGCAGCGCTCTAGCGGGAGTAGAGGCGCAGTATTTT.

This chain links TRBV27 with TRBJ2-7; 9 nucleotides match TRBD1. The CDR3 length is 15 residues. In germline, CDR1 is MNHEY, CDR2 SMNVEV (reference sequence). The V segment lost 6 bases and the J segment 4 bases; nucleotides outside the gene matches: 10. CDR3 residues: CASRPTGTGLYEQYF. The CDR3 nucleotides are TGTGCCAGCAGACCTACCGGGACAGGGCTTTACGAGCAGTACTTC.

The V and J genes are TRBV7-8 and TRBJ2-7; tentatively, D is TRBD2 (6 bases). V dropped 1 base and J dropped 6 bases, with 10 bases sitting between them. Per germline, CDR1 SGHVS and CDR2 FQNEAQ. The CDR3 loop spans 13 amino acids. The CDR3 region has the DNA TGTGCCAGCAGCTTAGTTGGAGGGTCCGAGCAGTACTTC. This gives the protein CASSLVGGSEQYF.

The V gene is TRBV29-1, the J gene TRBJ2-3; 7 bases agree with TRBD2. Germline CDR1 and CDR2: SQVTM and ANQGSEA. The CDR3 totals 13 residues. V lost 8 bases to trimming and J lost 2 bases; unmatched junction nucleotides: 7. The CDR3 nucleotides are TGCAGCCCATCGGGACTACCCACAGATACGCAGTATTTT. Amino acids: CSPSGLPTDTQYF.

The chain links TRBV15 to TRBJ2-5; D gene unclear. Per the germline V gene, CDR1 is LNHNV and CDR2 is YYDKDF (reference sequence). Trimming took off 0 bases at V and 5 bases at J, with 7 bases between the two ends. This CDR3 comprises 13 residues. Here the CDR3 reads CATSRDVWETQYF. The CDR3 coding sequence is TGTGCCACCAGCAGAGATGTTTGGGAGACCCAGTACTTC.

The V and J genes are TRBV5-6 and TRBJ1-4; D uncertain. The CDR3 has 12 residues. Looked up from germline, CDR1 is SGHDT and CDR2 is YYEEEE. Trimming shortened V by 2 bases and J by 6 bases, and 5 bases separated the two germline ends. CDR3 in amino acids: CASSFNDEKLFF. The CDR3 region has the DNA TGTGCCAGCAGCTTTAATGATGAAAAACTGTTTTTT.

The rearrangement uses TRBV28 and TRBJ2-5; TRBD1 might be the D (5 bases). Germline V gene lookup returns CDR1 MDHEN and CDR2 SYDVKM. The CDR3 sequence is 14 residues long. Trimming removed 3 bases from V and 2 bases from J, with 10 bases in between. Written as DNA, the CDR3 is TGTGCCAGCAGTTTTCCAGGGTTGCAAGAGACCCAGTACTTC. Its translation: CASSFPGLQETQYF.

This clone was seen repeatedly, ten times or more. V is TRBV7-3 and J is TRBJ2-2; 9 positions agree with TRBD2. CDR1 SGHTA and CDR2 FQGTGA come from the germline V gene. The length of the CDR3 is 16 residues. Trimming removed 2 bases from V and 6 bases from J; junction bases left unmatched: 7. The CDR3 DNA is TGTGCCAGCAGCTTAGAGGGCGGGAGGGCTCCCGGGGAGCTGTTTTTT. Translating it yields CASSLEGGRAPGELFF.

The sample holds a few counts of this clone. The same CDR3 also results from other DNA sequences found in this sample. The J gene is TRBJ1-1, the V gene TRBV18; maybe TRBD1 (5 bases). Trimming removed 3 bases from V and 1 base from J, with 12 bases in between. The length of the CDR3 is 15 residues. Per germline, CDR1 KGHSH and CDR2 LQKENI. The CDR3 region has the DNA TGTGCCAGCTCACCTCAGGGAGTTGGGAACACTGAAGCTTTCTTT. It encodes CASSPQGVGNTEAFF.

Comments on this clone: Germline and junction disagree at one end, which may indicate a read error. The rearrangement uses TRBV10-2 and TRBJ1-5; D remains ambiguous. The CDR3 contains 13 residues. Germline V gene sequence: CDR1 WSHSY, CDR2 SAAADI. This CDR3 is CASRENSNQPQHF. The CDR3 DNA follows: TGCGCCAGCCGTGAGAATAGCAATCAGCCCCAGCATTTT.

The CDR3 sequence is CASRQGYGTQYF. CDR3 bases: TGTGCCAGCAGACAGGGGTATGGGACCCAGTACTTC. The chain links TRBV28 to TRBJ2-5, with TRBD1 matching over 7 bases. The V gene's germline CDR1 is MDHEN and CDR2 SYDVKM. V was clipped by 6 bases and J by 7 bases; unmatched bases: 5. The CDR3 spans 12 residues.

The gene calls are TRBV11-2 and TRBJ2-1; D perhaps matches TRBD1 (6 bases). The CDR3 has 16 residues. V dropped 0 bases and J dropped 0 bases, with 9 bases sitting between them. Germline V lookup: CDR1 SGHAT, CDR2 FQNNGV. The CDR3: CASSLDRGTSYNEQFF. CDR3 nucleotides: TGTGCCAGCAGCTTAGATAGGGGGACCTCCTACAATGAGCAGTTCTTC.

The V and J genes are TRBV25-1 and TRBJ2-7; weak D call: TRBD1 (6 bases). The CDR3 covers 12 residues. Germline CDR1 and CDR2: MGHDK and SYGVNS. CDR3 amino acids: CASRGQTYEQYF. The CDR3 nucleotides are TGTGCAAGCCGGGGACAAACCTACGAGCAGTACTTC.

The CDR3: CASSSFGGNLKRTYNEQFF. The CDR3 DNA sequence: TGTGCCAGCAGCTCCTTTGGGGGGAACCTCAAAAGGACCTACAATGAGCAGTTCTTC. The chain carries TRBV7-6 and TRBJ2-1, with a possible D match to TRBD2 (6 bases). The CDR3 runs 19 residues. Looked up from germline, CDR1 is SGHVS and CDR2 is FNYEAQ. V was cut by 4 bases and J by 2 bases, with 24 bases left in between.

Notes on this clone: Different DNA sequences within this sample yield the same CDR3. This chain uses TRBV7-3 with TRBJ2-1; no reliable D call. The ends were cut back, 5 bases at V and 4 bases at J, with 15 bases in the middle. The CDR3 loop spans 15 amino acids. Germline CDR1 and CDR2: SGHTA and FQGTGA. The CDR3 loop reads CASSPPGSLYNEQFF. The CDR3 DNA reads as TGTGCCAGCAGCCCCCCAGGATCACTGTACAATGAGCAGTTCTTC. Filled out from reference TRBV7-3 and TRBJ2-1, the complete variable domain reads GAGVSQTPSNKVTEKGKYVELRCDPISGHTALYWYRQSLGQGPEFLIYFQGTGAADDSGLPNDRFFAVRPEGSVSTLKIQRTERGDSAVYLCASSPPGSLYNEQFFGPGTRLTVL.

This rearrangement joins TRBV6-1 to TRBJ2-7; no definite D call. This CDR3 has 11 residues. Germline CDR1 and CDR2: MNHNS and SASEGT. The ends were cut back, 6 bases at V and 4 bases at J, with 7 bases in the middle. The CDR3 bases are TGTGCCAGCAGGGATGGTTACGAGCAGTACTTC. Residues: CASRDGYEQYF.

This clone was seen a single time. The chain employs TRBV11-2 and TRBJ1-1; D not resolved. The length of the CDR3 is 14 residues. Germline V gives CDR1 SGHAT, CDR2 FQNNGV. V gave up 5 bases and J gave up 1 base, with 11 bases separating them. The chain's CDR3 is CASSPRTANTEAFF. CDR3 in DNA: TGTGCCAGCAGCCCCCGGACGGCGAACACTGAAGCTTTCTTT.

The chain is built from TRBV28 and TRBJ2-1, with TRBD1 matching 8 bases. Germline values: CDR1 MDHEN, CDR2 SYDVKM. Trimming at V came to 2 bases and at J to 3 bases, leaving 3 bases not matched to a gene. CDR3 length equals 15 residues. This CDR3 reads CASSLNRGIYNEQFF. In DNA form, the CDR3 reads TGTGCCAGCAGTTTAAACAGGGGGATCTACAATGAGCAGTTCTTC.

The chain is built from TRBV18 and TRBJ1-3; 9 bases are a match to TRBD1. Germline trimming cut 4 bases from V and 6 bases from J; bases unmatched to any gene: 7. Germline V gene sequence: CDR1 KGHSH, CDR2 LQKENI. The CDR3 consists of 15 residues. CDR3 sequence: CASSQSGQGQNTIYF. CDR3 coding DNA: TGTGCCAGCTCACAGTCTGGACAGGGGCAAAACACCATATATTTT. The full variable domain, with the rest looked up from reference TRBV18 and TRBJ1-3, is NAGVMQNPRHLVRRRGQEARLRCSPMKGHSHVYWYRQLPEEGLKFMVYLQKENIIDESGMPKERFSAEFPKEGPSILRIQQVVRGDSAAYFCASSQSGQGQNTIYFGEGSWLTVV.

This rearrangement joins TRBV5-1 to TRBJ2-7; TRBD1 is a possible D gene (6 bases). Germline V gene lookup returns CDR1 SGHRS and CDR2 YFSETQ. Trimming cost V 0 bases and J 6 bases, with 16 bases left between them. The CDR3 runs to 15 residues. Here the CDR3 DNA reads TGCGCCAGCAGCTTGGGAGGGGGAATACGAACCGAGCAGTACTTC. It yields the protein CASSLGGGIRTEQYF. The entire variable domain, with the rest obtained from reference TRBV5-1 and TRBJ2-7, is as follows: KAGVTQTPRYLIKTRGQQVTLSCSPISGHRSVSWYQQTPGQGLQFLFEYFSETQRNKGNFPGRFSGRQFSNSRSEMNVSTLELGDSALYLCASSLGGGIRTEQYFGPGTRLTVT.

This chain connects TRBV4-2 to TRBJ2-7, with unresolved D. Trimming took off 3 bases at V and 2 bases at J, with 14 bases between the two ends. The CDR3 covers 15 residues. Germline V CDR1 and CDR2: LGHNA, YNFKEQ. CDR3 DNA: TGTGCCAGCAGCCAGGGGTGGGGTTTAACCTACGAGCAGTACTTC. Translation: CASSQGWGLTYEQYF.

The rearrangement joins TRBV14 to TRBJ2-7; TRBD1 matches at 10 bases. Germline CDR1 is SGHDN and CDR2 is FVKESK. Trimming took 4 bases from V and 3 from J; bases not matched to a gene: 9. The CDR3 is made up of 16 amino acids. CDR3 sequence: CASSPIGTGVFYEQYF. The CDR3 coding sequence is TGTGCCAGCAGCCCCATCGGGACAGGGGTATTCTACGAGCAGTACTTC.

This chain links TRBV27 with TRBJ2-1; D may be TRBD1 or TRBD2 (5 bases each). Trimming removed 8 bases from V and 0 bases from J, with 26 bases in between. CDR3 length: 19 amino acids. The germline gives CDR1 MNHEY, CDR2 SMNVEV (reference sequence). The CDR3 DNA reads TGTGCCAGCCCCTGGCCGGGTGGGGGTCCTAAGAGCTCCTACAATGAGCAGTTCTTC. Translating gives CASPWPGGGPKSSYNEQFF.

The chain combines TRBV7-2 with TRBJ2-3; D not certain. This CDR3 comprises 13 residues. The germline CDR1 and CDR2 sequences are SGHTA and FQGNSA. Trimming left V 5 bases short and J 2 bases short, with 8 bases between. CDR3 residues: CASSRTYTDTQYF. As DNA, the CDR3 is TGTGCCAGCAGCCGCACTTACACAGATACGCAGTATTTT.

The chain joins TRBV5-1 to TRBJ2-1; 11 bases match TRBD2. The junction had 8 bases not matched to a gene; V was cut back by 0 bases and J by 9 bases. CDR3 size: 16 residues. Germline assignment: CDR1 SGHRS and CDR2 YFSETQ. CDR3 nucleotide sequence: TGCGCCAGCAGCTTGGACGCCCTAGCGGGAGGTCTTGAGCAGTTCTTC. The encoded protein is CASSLDALAGGLEQFF.

This clone was seen repeatedly, ten times or more. The rearrangement joins TRBV19 to TRBJ2-3; 8 nucleotides match TRBD2. The CDR3 length is 15 residues. The germline gives CDR1 LNHDA, CDR2 SQIVND (reference sequence). V was clipped by 4 bases and J by 0 bases; unmatched bases: 3. The DNA for the CDR3 is TGTGCCAGTAGTACACTAGCGGCTAGCACAGATACGCAGTATTTT. It is translated as CASSTLAASTDTQYF.